A few counts support the clone carrying this T cell receptor (beta chain). Its antigen remains unidentified. At collection, donors were nominally healthy, but unrecorded immune exposures were probable. The PCR was carried out with 60 Vbeta primers and 13 Jbeta primers. Repertoires were generated with immunoSEQ multiplex PCR, while TCRdb's copy carries only in-frame clones and drops some. The table shows about 87,000 clones, with approximately 7.7% occurring only once. The data derive from a study of cytomegalovirus exposure and HLA in healthy donors. Study results and limitations: A later analysis showed HLA-associated TCR beta chains outstripping equally common others in clonal expansion. What was likely a sequencing artifact was a cluster of highly shared sequence variants.

This TCR derives from a man aged 50-59 years in good health and CMV-seronegative. The material sequenced was PBMCs.

For the CDR3, the DNA is TGTGCCAGCAGTTACAGGGACGGTGAAAAACTGTTTTTT. Encoded protein: CASSYRDGEKLFF. V usage is TRBV2 and J usage is TRBJ1-4; D perhaps matches TRBD1 (6 bases). The CDR3 sequence is 13 residues long. Between the trimmed V and J ends, which lost 5 bases and 7 bases, there was a span of 11 bases. Per germline, CDR1 SNHLY and CDR2 FYNNEI.